This paragraph covers one T cell receptor beta chain sequence. Its antigen is unidentified. This sample was included in a study of cytomegalovirus exposure and HLA in healthy donors. Study findings and constraints: Earlier findings revealed that most TCR beta V segments proved productive either about 87% or about 30% of the time. The authors reported that TCR beta sequences could predict HLA-A and HLA-B alleles. These predictions were accurate for most subjects in the first cohort.

13 Jbeta primers and 60 Vbeta primers were used for the PCR. The method was immunoSEQ multiplex PCR; TCRdb's version includes in-frame clones alone and lacks a portion of them. The sample comprises 85,000 to 100,000 clones, around 70% of which are singletons, and roughly 2.7% rests with the top ten. V shed 8 bases and J shed 4 bases, with 14 bases lying between them. This CDR3 comprises 13 residues. Germline CDR1 and CDR2: MNHEY and SVGAGI. This sequence was found in a man aged 50-59 years in good health and CMV-seronegative. This sequence joins TRBV6-5 and TRBJ1-2; D possibly corresponds to TRBD1 (5 bases). Sample: PBMCs. CDR3 nucleotides: TGTGCCAGCCGTCAGGGTAATGGCTATGGCTACACCTTC. Translating gives CASRQGNGYGYTF.